This passage covers 25 T cell receptor beta chains from one sample sequenced in a study of vaccination and CD4 T cells after COVID-19. Cultured CD4+ T-cell DNA underwent Oncomine TCR Beta short-read sequencing. Each CDR3 protein is one row after TCRdb ran MiXCR on the PCR reads. The sample lists 8,000 to 9,500 distinct CDR3 sequences; 23% were seen once. These receptors' antigens are unknown. Treatment noted: roughly 10-day PBMC culture with coronavirus spike peptide pools or control peptides (ViraFEST assay). The specimen was cultured CD4+ T cells from blood. The origin of the receptors is a human donor with COVID-19.

The V gene is TRBV12-3 or TRBV12-4, the J gene TRBJ1-2; TRBD1 matches at 8 bases. The CDR3 covers 15 residues. V dropped 6 bases and J dropped 4; count of bases not matched to a gene: 10. Here the CDR3 reads CASSRTGQGSYGYTF. The CDR3 nucleotides read TGTGCCAGCAGCCGAACCGGACAGGGAAGCTATGGCTACACCTTC.

This clonotype was counted a few times. The genes are TRBV2 and TRBJ2-2, with D possibly being TRBD1 or TRBD2 (5 bases each). CDR1 SNHLY and CDR2 FYNNEI come from the germline V gene. V was shortened by 7 bases and J by 6 bases, with 9 bases between the two germline ends. This CDR3 is 12 amino acids long. CDR3 in amino acids: CASTRGPGELFF. CDR3 sequence (DNA): TGTGCCAGCACGAGGGGTCCCGGGGAGCTGTTTTTT.

CDR3 region: CASSNRDRVSYEQYF. The CDR3 region has the DNA TGTGCCAGTAGTAATAGAGACAGGGTCTCCTACGAGCAGTACTTC. This chain links TRBV19 with TRBJ2-7, with 7 nucleotides matching TRBD1. V gave up 4 bases and J gave up 0 bases; unmatched junction bases: 6. The CDR3 is 15 amino acids. Germline V gene sequence: CDR1 LNHDA, CDR2 SQIVND (reference sequence).

The V call is TRBV5-5, the J call TRBJ1-5; 9 bases are a match to TRBD1. Germline V gene data show CDR1 as SGHKS and CDR2 as YYEKEE (reference sequence). Trimming cost V 6 bases and J 5 bases; bases outside gene matches: 9. This CDR3 region has 15 residues. As DNA, the CDR3 is TGTGCCAGCATCCGACCGGGACAGGGAGATCAGCCCCAGCATTTT. The encoded protein is CASIRPGQGDQPQHF.

V usage is TRBV5-5 and J usage is TRBJ2-1; no clear D. The CDR3 sequence is 13 residues long. V was shortened by 4 bases and J by 5 bases, with 10 bases between the two germline ends. CDR1 is SGHKS and CDR2 is YYEKEE in the germline V gene (reference sequence). DNA of the CDR3: TGTGCCAGCAGCCTGGGTTTGGACAATGAGCAGTTCTTC. It codes for CASSLGLDNEQFF.

This chain links TRBV5-1 with TRBJ1-5; D is ambiguous. The CDR3 covers 13 residues. Germline V gene sequence: CDR1 SGHRS, CDR2 YFSETQ. V was trimmed by 8 bases and J by 0 bases, leaving 9 bases between them. CDR3 region: CARDQNSNQPQHF. Written as DNA, the CDR3 is TGCGCCAGGGACCAAAATAGCAATCAGCCCCAGCATTTT.

This chain joins TRBV12-3 or TRBV12-4 and TRBJ2-3, with D tentatively TRBD1 or TRBD2 (5 bases each). This CDR3 has 14 residues. V was trimmed by 3 bases and J by 4 bases, leaving 11 bases between them. CDR3 in amino acids: CASSLGDLSDTQYF. Written as DNA, the CDR3 is TGTGCCAGCAGTTTGGGGGACCTATCAGATACGCAGTATTTT.

By frequency in the sample, this clonotype is medium-sized. V and J are TRBV24-1 and TRBJ1-5; D is ambiguous. Germline V CDR1 and CDR2: KGHDR, SFDVKD. The V gene lost 8 bases and the J gene lost 0 bases, with 25 bases spanning the gap. The CDR3 runs 19 residues. The CDR3 sequence: CATNGRSSNPVYSNQPQHF. The CDR3 coding sequence is TGTGCCACCAACGGTCGATCGTCTAACCCTGTATATAGCAATCAGCCCCAGCATTTT.

This clonotype was picked up a small number of times. This chain links TRBV30 with TRBJ2-3, with D uncertain. Germline-derived CDR1 and CDR2 are GTSNPN and SVGIG (reference sequence). Trimming removed 2 bases at V and 0 bases at J, with 12 bases between. The CDR3 covers 15 residues. In DNA, the CDR3 is TGTGCCTGGAGTAGTGCAGGTTTGAGCACAGATACGCAGTATTTT. This encodes CAWSSAGLSTDTQYF.

This clonotype has more than one count but fewer than ten. V gene TRBV7-9 combines with J gene TRBJ1-1; D is perhaps TRBD1 (5 bases). Germline CDR1 SEHNR, CDR2 FQNEAQ (reference sequence). V was clipped by 3 bases and J by 10 bases, with 15 bases between them. CDR3 length: 13 residues. The CDR3: CASSFPAPGVAFF. In nucleotides, the CDR3 is TGTGCCAGCAGCTTTCCGGCGCCGGGGGTAGCTTTCTTT.

The rearrangement links TRBV11-3 to TRBJ2-3; D not resolved. Between the trimmed V and J ends, which lost 4 bases and 2 bases, there was a span of 4 bases. The CDR3 length is 12 residues. CDR1 is SGHNT, CDR2 YENEEA, per germline. The CDR3 sequence: CASSSTTDTQYF. In DNA, the CDR3 is TGTGCCAGCAGCTCGACCACAGATACGCAGTATTTT.

J is TRBJ2-5 and V is TRBV6-2 or TRBV6-3; D call uncertain. Germline lookup yields CDR1 MNHEY and CDR2 SVGEGT. Trimming took off 5 bases at V and 5 bases at J, with 18 bases between the two ends. The CDR3 runs 15 residues. The CDR3: CASSPYLDPSETQYF. The CDR3 DNA follows: TGTGCCAGCAGTCCTTATCTGGACCCGTCTGAGACCCAGTACTTC.

This clonotype is labeled hyperexpanded. The gene calls are TRBV20-1 and TRBJ2-5; the D gene is possibly TRBD2 (5 bases). With 0 bases removed from V and 1 base from J, the gap between germline ends came to 15 bases. CDR1 and CDR2 (germline): DFQATT, SNEGSKA (reference sequence). The CDR3 runs to 16 residues. This chain's CDR3 is CSARDWERGSQETQYF. The CDR3 bases are TGCAGTGCTAGAGATTGGGAACGGGGTAGCCAAGAGACCCAGTACTTC.

This clonotype was detected only a few times. The rearrangement links TRBV6-5 to TRBJ2-7; D is undetermined. V was trimmed by 2 bases and J by 2 bases, leaving 13 bases between them. The V gene's germline CDR1 is MNHEY and CDR2 SVGAGI. This CDR3 contains 15 residues. The CDR3 protein is CASSYTAIAAYEQYF. CDR3 in DNA: TGTGCCAGCAGTTACACGGCGATAGCTGCCTACGAGCAGTACTTC.

This clonotype was observed a few times. The genes are TRBV20-1 and TRBJ1-1, with no clear D. Germline V CDR1 and CDR2: DFQATT, SNEGSKA (reference sequence). V shed 2 bases and J shed 1 base, with 2 bases lying between them. The CDR3 extends over 11 amino acids. As DNA, the CDR3 is TGCAGTGCTAGAAGGAACACTGAAGCTTTCTTT. It translates to CSARRNTEAFF.

The rearrangement joins TRBV24-1 to TRBJ2-7; no reliable D call. The CDR3 loop spans 11 amino acids. Per germline, CDR1 KGHDR and CDR2 SFDVKD. The V end was cut by 4 bases, the J end by 5 bases, with 5 bases between. In DNA form, the CDR3 reads TGTGCCACCAGTGACCGAGACGAGCAGTACTTC. Protein: CATSDRDEQYF.

This clonotype was recorded a few times. J is TRBJ1-5 and V is TRBV6-1, with D perhaps matching TRBD1 (5 bases). The CDR3 has 14 amino acids. Germline lookup yields CDR1 MNHNS and CDR2 SASEGT. Trimming removed 5 bases at V and 2 bases at J, with 10 bases between. Here the CDR3 reads CASSRDGGNQPQHF. Here the CDR3 DNA reads TGTGCCAGCAGTCGGGACGGCGGCAATCAGCCCCAGCATTTT.

The chain links TRBV4-1 to TRBJ1-1, with D possibly being TRBD1 (5 bases). Deletions cut 3 bases from V and 0 bases from J, with 23 bases between. The germline CDR1 and CDR2 sequences are MGHRA and YSYEKL. The CDR3 contains 19 residues. CDR3 sequence (DNA): TGCGCCAGCAGCCACGGAGACAGCGACCAATACACCATGAACACTGAAGCTTTCTTT. This gives the protein CASSHGDSDQYTMNTEAFF.

V and J are TRBV9 and TRBJ2-2, with TRBD1 identical over 8 bases. The CDR3 has 15 amino acids. The ends lost 5 bases at V and 4 bases at J; junction bases unmatched: 7. The germline V gene encodes CDR1 SGDLS and CDR2 YYNGEE. The CDR3 nucleotides are TGTGCCAGCAGGTTACAGGGGGGAGGCACCGGGGAGCTGTTTTTT. It encodes CASRLQGGGTGELFF.

This chain joins TRBV11-2 and TRBJ1-3, with D maybe TRBD1 (5 bases). V was clipped by 5 bases and J by 0 bases, with 14 bases between them. CDR1 and CDR2 (germline): SGHAT, FQNNGV. CDR3 length: 16 amino acids. Here the CDR3 DNA reads TGTGCCAGCAGCGCAGGGACTGCAAGCTCTGGAAACACCATATATTTT. It is translated as CASSAGTASSGNTIYF.

This clonotype was counted a few times. The rearrangement links TRBV5-4 to TRBJ1-4, with 7 bases matching TRBD1. Per the germline V gene, CDR1 is SGHNT and CDR2 is YYREEE (reference sequence). The junction had 10 bases not matched to a gene; V was cut back by 3 bases and J by 8 bases. This CDR3 is built from 15 residues. This CDR3 reads CASSSTGVGREKLFF. The CDR3 DNA reads as TGTGCCAGCAGCTCAACAGGGGTAGGAAGAGAAAAACTGTTTTTT. Full variable domain (remainder filled in from reference TRBV5-4 and TRBJ1-4): ETGVTQSPTHLIKTRGQQVTLRCSSQSGHNTVSWYQQALGQGPQFIFQYYREEENGRGNFPPRFSGLQFPNYSSELNVNALELDDSALYLCASSSTGVGREKLFFGSGTQLSVL.

In its sample, this clonotype was seen a few times. The rearrangement uses TRBV4-2 and TRBJ2-3; D unresolved. Between the trimmed V and J ends, which lost 4 bases and 1 base, there was a span of 9 bases. Germline V gives CDR1 LGHNA, CDR2 YNFKEQ. The CDR3 totals 14 residues. This CDR3 reads CASSPHGGTDTQYF. The CDR3 DNA reads as TGTGCCAGCAGCCCCCATGGTGGCACAGATACGCAGTATTTT.

The genes are TRBV12-5 and TRBJ1-1; tentatively, D is TRBD1 (5 bases). V was cut by 6 bases and J by 1 base, with 9 bases left in between. CDR1 is LGHNT and CDR2 is FRNRAP in the germline V gene. The CDR3 sequence is 13 residues long. The CDR3 spells CASGTGQNTEAFF. The CDR3 DNA reads as TGTGCTAGTGGAACAGGACAGAACACTGAAGCTTTCTTT.

A word on this clonotype: The conserved phenylalanine or tryptophan is not found at the CDR3 terminus, so this likely reflects a read error. CDR3 sequence: CASSLGGQKYTEAFL. In nucleotides, the CDR3 is TGCGCCAGCAGCTTGGGGGGTCAGAAGTACACTGAAGCTTTCCTT. This chain uses TRBV5-1 with TRBJ1-1, with D uncertain. CDR1 SGHRS and CDR2 YFSETQ come from the germline V gene. This CDR3 is built from 15 residues. V was pared by 0 bases and J by 3 bases, with 12 bases between.

Comments on this clonotype: This could be a read error, since a much larger clone is one nucleotide away. This rearrangement joins TRBV27 to TRBJ1-5, with 11 bases fitting TRBD1. This CDR3 spans 16 amino acids. The germline V gene has CDR1 MNHEY and CDR2 SMNVEV (reference sequence). This chain's CDR3 is CASRGQGAKGNRPQHF. Written as DNA, the CDR3 is TGTGCCAGCAGAGGACAGGGGGCGAAGGGCAATCGGCCCCAGCATTTT.